These 21 T cell receptor beta chains share one sample of origin, sequenced in a study of beta chain features in type 1 diabetes. cDNA synthesis used the whole RNA isolate, giving expressed TCRB sequences. Only in-frame clones appear in the TCRdb table, and some are missing; sequencing was by immunoSEQ multiplex PCR. The table includes about 59,000 clones, about 60% detected once. Sequencing input: Tregs from blood. All receptors derive from a young woman in good health.

This clone was seen a few times. The genes are TRBV9 and TRBJ2-5, with TRBD2 as a possible D gene (5 bases). Germline CDR1 SGDLS, CDR2 YYNGEE. This CDR3 comprises 14 residues. Trimming took off 4 bases at V and 4 bases at J, with 14 bases between the two ends. Here the CDR3 reads CASSSRNRGETQYF. The CDR3 DNA is TGTGCCAGCAGCTCTAGGAATCGGGGAGAGACCCAGTACTTC.

The chain links TRBV2 to TRBJ2-2; D is uncertain. Germline CDR1 is SNHLY and CDR2 is FYNNEI. CDR3 length: 15 residues. V was shortened by 2 bases and J by 0 bases, with 7 bases between the two germline ends. The CDR3 DNA reads as TGTGCCAGCAGTGAAAGGAGAGCGAACACCGGGGAGCTGTTTTTT. Amino acid sequence: CASSERRANTGELFF.

The CDR3: CAWRGQGNTGELFF. In nucleotides, the CDR3 is TGTGCCTGGAGGGGACAGGGAAACACCGGGGAGCTGTTTTTT. The V call is TRBV30, the J call TRBJ2-2; 9 bases match TRBD1. Germline V CDR1 and CDR2: GTSNPN, SVGIG (reference sequence). The CDR3 sequence is 14 residues long. Trimming removed 3 bases from V and 2 bases from J; junction bases left unmatched: 1.

This clone was counted a few times. This chain links TRBV7-2 with TRBJ1-1; 7 nucleotides align to TRBD1. In germline, CDR1 is SGHTA, CDR2 FQGNSA. With V trimmed by 2 bases and J by 5 bases, 2 bases remained unmatched. The CDR3 has 13 residues. The CDR3 DNA reads as TGTGCCAGCAGCTTACAGGGGGGAACTGAAGCTTTCTTT. It translates to CASSLQGGTEAFF.

This clone was picked up a small number of times. The CDR3 here is CASSVPEGRGVTDTQYF. CDR3 DNA: TGTGCCAGCAGTGTCCCGGAGGGACGGGGAGTAACAGATACGCAGTATTTT. V and J are TRBV6-1 and TRBJ2-3; possibly TRBD2 for D (6 bases). The CDR3 covers 17 residues. Germline lookup yields CDR1 MNHNS and CDR2 SASEGT. The V gene lost 4 bases and the J gene lost 3 bases, with 20 bases spanning the gap.

This clone was recorded a few times. The V call is TRBV2, the J call TRBJ2-1, with a weak D call TRBD2 (5 bases). The V gene's germline CDR1 is SNHLY and CDR2 FYNNEI. The CDR3 is 12 amino acids. Deletions cut 9 bases from V and 8 bases from J, with 14 bases between. Here the CDR3 DNA reads TGTGCCAGTCGGGGTAGTTGGGATGAGCAGTTCTTC. Protein sequence: CASRGSWDEQFF.

This clone has just a few counts. This sequence joins TRBV18 and TRBJ1-6, with 7 bases lining up with TRBD1. Germline lookup yields CDR1 KGHSH and CDR2 LQKENI. Trimming at V came to 4 bases and at J to 5 bases, leaving 5 bases not matched to a gene. The CDR3 runs 15 residues. The CDR3 reads CASSLGQPNNSPLHF. DNA for the CDR3: TGTGCCAGCTCACTGGGACAGCCAAATAATTCACCCCTCCACTTT.

The chain carries TRBV6-6 and TRBJ1-1; the match to TRBD1 covers 9 bases. CDR1 MNHNY and CDR2 SVGAGI come from the germline V gene (reference sequence). V lost 6 bases to trimming and J lost 7 bases; unmatched junction nucleotides: 6. There are 13 residues in the CDR3. CDR3 bases: TGTGCCAGCAGGGACAGGGGAGAAGGTGAAGCTTTCTTT. Its protein product is CASRDRGEGEAFF.

The chain is built from TRBV5-1 and TRBJ2-2; 10 bases align to TRBD1. This CDR3 has 15 amino acids. V was clipped by 0 bases and J by 5 bases; unmatched bases: 1. The germline gives CDR1 SGHRS, CDR2 YFSETQ. CDR3 nucleotides: TGCGCCAGCAGCTTGGGACAGGGGGCAACCGGGGAGCTGTTTTTT. Amino acid sequence: CASSLGQGATGELFF.

The rearrangement uses TRBV6-5 and TRBJ2-7; 9 positions agree with TRBD1. Germline values: CDR1 MNHEY, CDR2 SVGAGI. Trimming removed 4 bases from V and 5 bases from J; junction bases left unmatched: 3. The CDR3 runs to 13 residues. CDR3 sequence reads: CASSSRTGDEQYF. CDR3 sequence (DNA): TGTGCCAGCAGTTCCCGGACAGGGGACGAGCAGTACTTC.

This rearrangement joins TRBV4-1 to TRBJ2-5, with TRBD2 identical over 14 bases. The CDR3 runs to 17 residues. The J segment lost 7 bases and the V segment lost 2 bases, leaving 9 bases of the junction unmatched. In germline, CDR1 is MGHRA, CDR2 YSYEKL. The CDR3 region has the DNA TGCGCCAGCAGCCAACTCCGACTAGCGGGGGGGCACGGGACCCAGTACTTC. This translates into CASSQLRLAGGHGTQYF.

The rearrangement joins TRBV28 to TRBJ2-5, with TRBD2 identical over 8 bases. J was trimmed by 4 bases and V by 8 bases; bases with no gene match: 6. CDR1 MDHEN and CDR2 SYDVKM come from the germline V gene. The CDR3 length is 13 residues. The CDR3 region is CASGAGGGETQYF. The CDR3 DNA reads TGTGCCAGCGGTGCGGGGGGTGGAGAGACCCAGTACTTC.

This clone was seen more than once but under ten times. The V and J genes are TRBV11-1 and TRBJ1-1, with D possibly TRBD1 on 5 matching bases. The germline V and J ends were trimmed by 2 bases and 4 bases, with 11 bases remaining between them. This CDR3 comprises 14 residues. The germline gives CDR1 SGHAT, CDR2 FQDESV (reference sequence). In nucleotides, the CDR3 is TGTGCCAGCAGCTTATTTGCCGGGGGCACTGAAGCTTTCTTT. Protein product: CASSLFAGGTEAFF.

The CDR3 here is CASSLVPPTRKGNEQYF. As DNA, the CDR3 is TGTGCCAGCAGCTTAGTCCCCCCTACTAGAAAGGGAAACGAGCAGTACTTC. The chain combines TRBV11-2 with TRBJ2-7; perhaps TRBD2 as D (5 bases). V shed 1 base and J shed 5 bases, with 21 bases lying between them. The CDR3 sequence is 17 residues long. The germline gives CDR1 SGHAT, CDR2 FQNNGV.

In this sample, this clone is medium-sized (0.01 to 0.1%). The chain combines TRBV10-3 with TRBJ1-4; 7 bases are a match to TRBD1. The CDR3 extends over 15 amino acids. CDR1 is ENHRY, CDR2 SYGVKD, per germline. Unmatched junction bases numbered 8, after V lost 10 bases and J lost 0 bases. CDR3 protein: CATSSTGATNEKLFF. CDR3 in DNA: TGTGCCACTTCGAGCACAGGGGCAACTAATGAAAAACTGTTTTTT.

This chain joins TRBV7-2 and TRBJ2-1; D possibly corresponds to TRBD2 (6 bases). The V gene's germline CDR1 is SGHTA and CDR2 FQGNSA. V was clipped by 5 bases and J by 2 bases, with 16 bases between them. This CDR3 spans 16 amino acids. The DNA of the CDR3 is TGTGCCAGCAGCCCGGTGAGCCGGGGGACCTACAATGAGCAGTTCTTC. It is translated as CASSPVSRGTYNEQFF.

In its sample, this clone was seen a few times. The V and J genes are TRBV7-2 and TRBJ1-5; 9 nucleotides agree with TRBD1. CDR1 is SGHTA and CDR2 is FQGNSA in the germline V gene. The junction had 5 bases not matched to a gene; V was cut back by 3 bases and J by 5 bases. The CDR3 contains 15 residues. CDR3 protein: CASSLDRGRDQPQHF. The CDR3 DNA sequence: TGTGCCAGCAGCTTGGACAGGGGCAGGGATCAGCCCCAGCATTTT.

V is TRBV6-5 and J is TRBJ1-1; no clear D. CDR1 is MNHEY, CDR2 SVGAGI, per germline. This CDR3 has 13 residues. V was trimmed by 6 bases and J by 4 bases, leaving 12 bases between them. In nucleotides, the CDR3 is TGTGCCAGCAGCTTAGATGAGCGCACTGAAGCTTTCTTT. This encodes CASSLDERTEAFF.

The chain couples TRBV5-1 to TRBJ2-1; 9 bases fit TRBD1. The CDR3 runs to 15 residues. The germline V gene encodes CDR1 SGHRS and CDR2 YFSETQ. Unmatched junction bases numbered 9, after V lost 4 bases and J lost 7 bases. As DNA, the CDR3 is TGCGCCAGCAGCCTTGGACAGGGGCCGGGAAATGAGCAGTTCTTC. It codes for CASSLGQGPGNEQFF.

V usage is TRBV27 and J usage is TRBJ2-3, with 8 positions matching TRBD1. V shed 6 bases, J shed 6 bases, and the junction held 5 bases outside the gene matches. CDR1 and CDR2 (germline): MNHEY, SMNVEV (reference sequence). This CDR3 spans 13 amino acids. The CDR3 DNA follows: TGTGCCAGCAGCCCAAGACAGGGGGATACGCAGTATTTT. As protein: CASSPRQGDTQYF.

The J gene is TRBJ2-3, the V gene TRBV30, with D possibly matching TRBD1 (5 bases). Germline V gives CDR1 GTSNPN, CDR2 SVGIG (reference sequence). Trimming shortened V by 2 bases and J by 5 bases, and 11 bases separated the two germline ends. There are 13 residues in the CDR3. For the CDR3, the DNA is TGTGCCTGGAGTCCTCAGGGTCGAGATACGCAGTATTTT. The encoded protein is CAWSPQGRDTQYF. Together with reference TRBV30 and TRBJ2-3, the CDR3 gives the full variable domain: SQTIHQWPATLVQPVGSPLSLECTVEGTSNPNLYWYRQAAGRGLQLLFYSVGIGQISSEVPQNLSASRPQDRQFILSSKKLLLSDSGFYLCAWSPQGRDTQYFGPGTRLTVL.